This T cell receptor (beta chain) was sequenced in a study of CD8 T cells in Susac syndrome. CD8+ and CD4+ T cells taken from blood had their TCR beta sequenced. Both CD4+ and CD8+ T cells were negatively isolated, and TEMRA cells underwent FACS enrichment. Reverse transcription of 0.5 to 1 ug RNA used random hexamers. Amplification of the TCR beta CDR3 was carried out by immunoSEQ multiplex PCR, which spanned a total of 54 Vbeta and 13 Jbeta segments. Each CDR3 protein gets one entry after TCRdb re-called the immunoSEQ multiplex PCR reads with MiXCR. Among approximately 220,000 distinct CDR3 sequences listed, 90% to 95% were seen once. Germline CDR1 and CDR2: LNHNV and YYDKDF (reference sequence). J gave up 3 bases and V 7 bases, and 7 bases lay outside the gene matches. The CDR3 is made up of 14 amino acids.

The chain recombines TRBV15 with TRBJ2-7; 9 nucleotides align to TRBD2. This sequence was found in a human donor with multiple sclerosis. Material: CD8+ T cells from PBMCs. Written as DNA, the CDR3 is TGTGCCACCAACGCGGGAGGGCCGGACTACGAGCAGTACTTC. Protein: CATNAGGPDYEQYF.